What follows are 25 T cell receptor beta chains derived from one specimen sequenced in a study of T cells in Graves' hyperthyroidism and ophthalmopathy. RNA transcripts were the template for amplifying TCR beta CDR3 regions. The study used the HTBI primer set for a first-round RT-PCR of the TCR CDR3. TCRdb reprocessed the multiplex PCR reads via MiXCR and lists one record per CDR3 protein. Among 600,000 to 750,000 distinct CDR3 sequences listed, 15% to 20% were seen once. Sample: blood. Every receptor here comes from a man aged 45-65 years with Graves' hyperthyroidism.

This rearrangement joins TRBV5-1 to TRBJ2-2; D perhaps matches TRBD1 (5 bases). The CDR3 consists of 15 residues. Germline CDR1 is SGHRS and CDR2 is YFSETQ. Trimming stripped 7 bases from V and 5 bases from J, with 18 bases between. CDR3 in DNA: TGCGCCAGCGGGGCAGGGATCCAGACGACCGGGGAGCTGTTTTTT. It codes for CASGAGIQTTGELFF.

This clonotype appeared a single time. The chain links TRBV7-9 to TRBJ2-3; the D gene is possibly TRBD2 (5 bases). V lost 5 bases and J 6 bases, leaving 21 bases between the germline ends. This CDR3 has 16 residues. Germline V gene lookup returns CDR1 SEHNR and CDR2 FQNEAQ (reference sequence). CDR3 protein: CASSPPLVDNGDTQYF. CDR3 coding DNA: TGTGCCAGCAGCCCCCCACTAGTTGATAACGGTGATACGCAGTATTTT.

The chain uses TRBV30 and TRBJ1-1; TRBD1 aligns across 8 bases. Germline loops: CDR1 GTSNPN, CDR2 SVGIG (reference sequence). The CDR3 consists of 10 residues. Trimming took 8 bases from V and 5 from J; bases not matched to a gene: 1. CDR3 coding DNA: TGTGCCGGGACAGGAACTGAAGCTTTCTTT. Translation: CAGTGTEAFF.

Many counts were recorded for this clonotype. V and J are TRBV2 and TRBJ2-7; TRBD1 might be the D (5 bases). This CDR3 has 11 amino acids. With 6 bases removed from V and 2 bases from J, the gap between germline ends came to 5 bases. Per germline, CDR1 SNHLY and CDR2 FYNNEI. This CDR3 reads CASRDTYEQYF. The DNA for the CDR3 is TGTGCCAGCAGGGACACCTACGAGCAGTACTTC.

This clonotype was detected many times. CDR3 bases: TGTGCCAGCAGCGGAACAGGGAGGGGAGGCCTCCACTTT. This translates into CASSGTGRGGLHF. The chain has TRBV11-2 and TRBJ1-6; tentative D call: TRBD1 (6 bases). There are 13 residues in the CDR3. V was cut by 5 bases and J by 15 bases, with 17 bases left in between. In germline, CDR1 is SGHAT, CDR2 FQNNGV.

This clonotype was counted at least ten times. The chain couples TRBV2 to TRBJ1-5, with 7 bases fitting TRBD1. This CDR3 contains 15 residues. The ends lost 5 bases at V and 2 bases at J; junction bases unmatched: 6. CDR1 and CDR2 (germline): SNHLY, FYNNEI. DNA of the CDR3: TGTGCCAGCAGTCTCAATACAGGGGGCAATCAGCCCCAGCATTTT. Protein sequence: CASSLNTGGNQPQHF.

For this clonotype: This clone may be a read error of a much larger clone one base away. V usage is TRBV5-1 and J usage is TRBJ2-1; the D gene could be TRBD1 or TRBD2 (5 bases each). Germline V lookup: CDR1 SGHRS, CDR2 YFSETQ. The CDR3 runs 17 residues. DNA of the CDR3: TGCGCCAGCAGCTTGGTGCCCGGGGCCCCGGACGACAATCAGCAGTTCTTC. It codes for CASSLVPGAPDDNQQFF.

This clonotype was observed a few times. This chain uses TRBV6-2 or TRBV6-3 with TRBJ1-2, with 7 bases that match TRBD1. The V segment lost 10 bases and the J segment 6 bases; nucleotides outside the gene matches: 11. Germline CDR1 reads MNHEY; CDR2 reads SVGEGT. CDR3 length: 13 residues. CDR3 bases: TGTGCCACGCTTTCTGGGACAGTGAATGGCTACACCTTC. This codes for CATLSGTVNGYTF.

This clonotype came up many times. This chain uses TRBV7-9 with TRBJ2-5; 11 bases are shared with TRBD2. Germline CDR1 is SEHNR and CDR2 is FQNEAQ (reference sequence). The length of the CDR3 is 14 residues. The trim removed 5 bases at V and 11 bases at J, leaving 10 bases unmatched. CDR3 bases: TGTGCCAGCAGCCTCACAGGGCTAGCGGGAGGACAGTACTTC. As protein: CASSLTGLAGGQYF.

The table lists this clonotype with a few counts. The CDR3 DNA sequence: TGTGCCAGCAGCCAAGCGCCGGGGTTGCAGCCCCAGCATTTT. Translating gives CASSQAPGLQPQHF. The chain combines TRBV3-1 with TRBJ1-5; no reliable D call. V was pared by 1 base and J by 7 bases, with 11 bases between. There are 14 residues in the CDR3. The germline V gene encodes CDR1 LGHDT and CDR2 YNNKEL (reference sequence).

This clonotype was detected ten times or more. V is TRBV7-9 and J is TRBJ2-2; D remains unclear. V lost 0 bases, J lost 0 bases, and 5 bases lay in between. This CDR3 has 15 amino acids. The germline CDR1 and CDR2 sequences are SEHNR and FQNEAQ (reference sequence). CDR3 DNA: TGTGCCAGCAGCTTAGCAAGAACGAACACCGGGGAGCTGTTTTTT. This sequence encodes CASSLARTNTGELFF.

This clonotype was seen at least ten times. This chain uses TRBV27 with TRBJ2-2; possibly TRBD1 for D (5 bases). Germline-derived CDR1 and CDR2 are MNHEY and SMNVEV (reference sequence). CDR3 length: 14 amino acids. Deletions cut 3 bases from V and 4 bases from J, with 9 bases between. CDR3 loop: CASSLGRVTGELFF. CDR3 nucleotide sequence: TGTGCCAGCAGTTTGGGCAGGGTCACCGGGGAGCTGTTTTTT.

In its sample, this clonotype was seen a few times. The gene calls are TRBV3-1 and TRBJ2-5; TRBD2 agrees at 8 bases. This CDR3 spans 15 amino acids. Germline V CDR1 and CDR2: LGHDT, YNNKEL (reference sequence). Trimming cost V 4 bases and J 5 bases; bases outside gene matches: 9. CDR3: CASSPLSGSGETQYF. For the CDR3, the DNA is TGTGCCAGCAGCCCTTTAAGCGGGAGTGGGGAGACCCAGTACTTC.

This clonotype was recorded at least ten times. The chain recombines TRBV2 with TRBJ2-2; D is perhaps TRBD1 (6 bases). In germline, CDR1 is SNHLY, CDR2 FYNNEI. The CDR3 spans 15 residues. V was clipped by 1 base and J by 4 bases, with 10 bases between them. The DNA of the CDR3 is TGTGCCAGCAGTGAAGTGGGGGCGGGCACCGGGGAGCTGTTTTTT. Its protein is CASSEVGAGTGELFF.

Only a few counts were recorded for this clonotype. The V call is TRBV13, the J call TRBJ1-6; no firm D call. V was cut by 2 bases and J by 0 bases, with 8 bases left in between. The CDR3 contains 16 residues. Germline lookup yields CDR1 PRHDT and CDR2 FYEKMQ (reference sequence). The DNA for the CDR3 is TGTGCCAGCAGCTTACTCGGGAGCTCCTATAATTCACCCCTCCACTTT. Translation: CASSLLGSSYNSPLHF.

The J gene is TRBJ1-1, the V gene TRBV27, with D hard to call. The CDR3 covers 14 residues. Trimming stripped 6 bases from V and 0 bases from J, with 11 bases between. CDR1 is MNHEY and CDR2 is SMNVEV in the germline V gene (reference sequence). CDR3: CASRWKSMNTEAFF. The DNA for the CDR3 is TGTGCCAGCAGATGGAAGTCAATGAACACTGAAGCTTTCTTT.

J is TRBJ2-3 and V is TRBV14; TRBD1 matches at 8 bases. The CDR3 consists of 15 residues. V lost 0 bases and J lost 4; bases outside the gene matches: 3. Germline V gene data show CDR1 as SGHDN and CDR2 as FVKESK. DNA of the CDR3: TGTGCCAGCAGCCAAGAGGGACAGGCCCCAGATACGCAGTATTTT. This sequence encodes CASSQEGQAPDTQYF.

In its sample, this clonotype was seen a few times. This CDR3 reads CASSFLAVKAYEQYF. The CDR3 DNA is TGTGCCAGCAGTTTCCTAGCGGTAAAAGCCTACGAGCAGTACTTC. This chain connects TRBV27 to TRBJ2-7; 7 nucleotides match TRBD2. Germline CDR1 MNHEY, CDR2 SMNVEV (reference sequence). V lost 3 bases to trimming and J lost 2 bases; unmatched junction nucleotides: 7. The CDR3 is 15 amino acids.

The chain carries TRBV20-1 and TRBJ2-1, with TRBD2 matching 8 bases. This CDR3 is built from 14 residues. Losses at the gene ends were 6 bases for V and 5 bases for J; bases not matched to a gene: 9. CDR1 DFQATT and CDR2 SNEGSKA come from the germline V gene (reference sequence). CDR3 DNA: TGCAGTGCAACCTGGACTAGCCTTCACAATGAGCAGTTCTTC. Translated: CSATWTSLHNEQFF.

This rearrangement joins TRBV20-1 to TRBJ2-2, with D possibly being TRBD2 (5 bases). This CDR3 region has 13 residues. Trimming took 5 bases from V and 7 from J, leaving 14 bases between them. CDR1 and CDR2 (germline): DFQATT, SNEGSKA (reference sequence). CDR3 DNA sequence: TGCAGTGCTCTGAGGGAGTGGAACGGGGAGCTGTTTTTT. This sequence encodes CSALREWNGELFF.

With respect to this clonotype: One end of the junction is discordant with germline, which a read error may explain. The chain combines TRBV7-9 with TRBJ2-7, with D possibly matching TRBD2 (6 bases). Germline V gene lookup returns CDR1 SEHNR and CDR2 FQNEAQ (reference sequence). The CDR3 covers 17 residues. The CDR3 DNA reads TGTGCCAGCAGCTTACGGACGGGAGAAAACATAAGATACGAGCACTACTTC. Amino acid sequence: CASSLRTGENIRYEHYF.

This clonotype was recorded a few times. DNA of the CDR3: TGTGCCTGGAGTGCCTGGCGGACTCACGGCTACACCTTC. Translating it yields CAWSAWRTHGYTF. This rearrangement joins TRBV30 to TRBJ1-2; D remains ambiguous. V lost 1 base and J 8 bases, leaving 14 bases between the germline ends. The germline V gene encodes CDR1 GTSNPN and CDR2 SVGIG (reference sequence). The CDR3 has 13 amino acids.

The genes are TRBV19 and TRBJ2-2; D perhaps matches TRBD2 (5 bases). This CDR3 contains 15 residues. Germline CDR1 and CDR2: LNHDA and SQIVND (reference sequence). V was trimmed by 6 bases and J by 4 bases, leaving 15 bases between them. The DNA of the CDR3 is TGTGCCAGTAGGCCCATAGAGGGTTTCACCGGGGAGCTGTTTTTT. As protein: CASRPIEGFTGELFF.

The chain combines TRBV29-1 with TRBJ1-1; no reliable D call. With 4 bases removed from V and 3 bases from J, the gap between germline ends came to 15 bases. The CDR3 contains 14 residues. CDR1 and CDR2 from the germline V gene are SQVTM and ANQGSEA. For the CDR3, the DNA is TGCAGCGTTGTTCGGATTGCTGGGGACACTGAAGCTTTCTTT. Residues: CSVVRIAGDTEAFF.

This clonotype has just a few counts. V is TRBV9 and J is TRBJ1-1; D may be TRBD1 (5 bases). Trimming took 4 bases from V and 0 from J, leaving 13 bases between them. This CDR3 is built from 15 residues. CDR1 and CDR2 (germline): SGDLS, YYNGEE. CDR3 DNA sequence: TGTGCCAGCAGCTCCATCCAGGGCATGAACACTGAAGCTTTCTTT. Translated: CASSSIQGMNTEAFF.